This T cell receptor (beta chain) was obtained from a study of blood T cell repertoires in COVID-19. About the study: Samples came from the United States, Italy and Spain, spanning acute and convalescent COVID-19. PBMCs, B-cell-depleted T cells, or T cells provided the cDNA or gDNA that made up the material.

The CDR3 is 15 amino acids. The V gene's germline CDR1 is SNHLY and CDR2 FYNNEI. J lost 8 bases, V lost 0 bases, and 6 bases had no gene match. This clone was seen just once. In the original analysis: Estimates of nucleated cell counts were drawn from the amplification of reference gene primers. Method: immunoSEQ multiplex PCR; TCRdb's copy keeps in-frame clones and lacks some. V, J and clone size are taken as reported in that table, and D and trimming were inferred from the DNA itself. The sample gives some 180,000 clones, more than 70% of which show up once; 5.5% to 7% is in the top ten. Sequenced sample: peripheral blood. The chain combines TRBV2 with TRBJ1-5; TRBD1 matches at 8 bases. The TCR sequence derives from a man aged 40-50 years with active or convalescent COVID-19. The CDR3 coding sequence is TGTGCCAGCAGTGAAGCAGGACAGGGCCTGAAGCCCCAGCATTTT. This encodes CASSEAGQGLKPQHF. Together with reference TRBV2 and TRBJ1-5, the CDR3 gives the full variable domain: EPEVTQTPSHQVTQMGQEVILRCVPISNHLYFYWYRQILGQKVEFLVSFYNNEISEKSEIFDDQFSVERPDGSNFTLKIRSTKLEDSAMYFCASSEAGQGLKPQHFGDGTRLSIL.